These 27 T cell receptor beta chains share one sample of origin, sequenced in a study of beta chain features in type 1 diabetes. Notes on the study in general: Within each of all four CD4+ subsets, Type 1 diabetes patients had TCRB CDR3s that were moderately but significantly shorter.

Antigens of these TCRs are unknown. All of the isolated RNA was reverse transcribed, so expressed TCRB transcripts were sequenced. Libraries were prepared by immunoSEQ multiplex PCR; TCRdb keeps only in-frame clonotypes and omits some of them. The table lists around 710,000 clones, around an eighth of them singletons. Sequenced input: naive CD4+ T cells from blood. These receptors were collected from a man aged 25-45 years with type 1 diabetes.

The CDR3 region is CASGLQGLGEKLFF. As DNA, the CDR3 is TGTGCTAGTGGTTTGCAGGGGCTGGGAGAAAAACTGTTTTTT. V is TRBV12-5 and J is TRBJ1-4; D possibly corresponds to TRBD1 (6 bases). The CDR3 loop spans 14 amino acids. Trimming took 2 bases from V and 8 from J, leaving 12 bases between them. Germline CDR1 LGHNT, CDR2 FRNRAP.

A word on this clone: Other nucleotide sequences from this sample produce the same CDR3. The rearrangement uses TRBV7-2 and TRBJ2-7; D gene unclear. The V gene lost 3 bases and the J gene lost 0 bases, with 3 bases spanning the gap. This CDR3 spans 12 amino acids. Germline V gene data show CDR1 as SGHTA and CDR2 as FQGNSA. The CDR3, as DNA: TGTGCCAGCAGCTTGGTCTCCTACGAGCAGTACTTC. Encoded protein: CASSLVSYEQYF.

V and J are TRBV5-4 and TRBJ1-2; no clear D. Germline CDR1 SGHNT, CDR2 YYREEE (reference sequence). The CDR3 extends over 13 amino acids. Trimming stripped 2 bases from V and 7 bases from J, with 12 bases between. CDR3 coding DNA: TGTGCCAGCAGCTTCGATCCAGAGGGTGGCTACACCTTC. Translation: CASSFDPEGGYTF.

This clone was seen more than once but under ten times. The V call is TRBV10-3, the J call TRBJ1-2; D gene ambiguous. V was cut by 4 bases and J by 1 base, with 7 bases left in between. CDR1 and CDR2 from the germline V gene are ENHRY and SYGVKD. The CDR3 totals 13 residues. CDR3 amino acids: CAISAGDNYGYTF. DNA for the CDR3: TGTGCCATCAGTGCTGGGGATAACTATGGCTACACCTTC.

The V gene is TRBV5-1, the J gene TRBJ2-3, with 7 bases lining up with TRBD2. Germline values: CDR1 SGHRS, CDR2 YFSETQ. V shed 5 bases and J 0 bases; nucleotides not matched to a gene: 3. The length of the CDR3 is 14 residues. CDR3 in DNA: TGCGCCAGCAGTACGACTAGCAGCACAGATACGCAGTATTTT. Its translation: CASSTTSSTDTQYF.

This clone was detected only a few times. The chain combines TRBV7-9 with TRBJ1-6, with 12 bases aligning to TRBD1. Germline assignment: CDR1 SEHNR and CDR2 FQNEAQ (reference sequence). This CDR3 has 14 amino acids. With 4 bases clipped from V and 10 bases from J, the junction kept 2 bases outside the gene matches. The CDR3: CASSSGTGGSPLHF. CDR3 nucleotide sequence: TGTGCCAGCAGCTCCGGGACAGGGGGCTCACCCCTCCACTTT.

The chain links TRBV6-5 to TRBJ1-6; no reliable D call. Germline V lookup: CDR1 MNHEY, CDR2 SVGAGI. The CDR3 contains 16 residues. The V and J ends lost 2 bases and 0 bases respectively, with 8 bases between them. DNA of the CDR3: TGTGCCAGCAGTTACATCCCGAGCTCCTATAATTCACCCCTCCACTTT. Encoded protein: CASSYIPSSYNSPLHF.

The DNA for the CDR3 is TGTGCCAGCAGCTTGGAGGGCGGCGAGGAGACCCAGTACTTC. Translating gives CASSLEGGEETQYF. The chain couples TRBV7-6 to TRBJ2-5; weak D call: TRBD2 (6 bases). Germline CDR1 reads SGHVS; CDR2 reads FNYEAQ. This CDR3 region has 14 residues. V lost 3 bases, J lost 5 bases, and 13 bases lay in between.

This clone turned up a few times. This sequence joins TRBV25-1 and TRBJ1-2; TRBD1 matches 7 bases. This CDR3 region has 15 residues. J was trimmed by 4 bases and V by 4 bases; bases with no gene match: 9. Germline values: CDR1 MGHDK, CDR2 SYGVNS. Here the CDR3 DNA reads TGTGCCAGCAGTGCCCGGAGACAGGGATCCTATGGCTACACCTTC. Translating it yields CASSARRQGSYGYTF.

This clone came up a few times. The sample holds other DNA sequences that translate to the same CDR3. The rearrangement uses TRBV6-5 and TRBJ2-2; 9 bases match TRBD1. Trimming took 6 bases from V and 3 from J; bases not matched to a gene: 2. The CDR3 spans 14 residues. Germline V CDR1 and CDR2: MNHEY, SVGAGI. As DNA, the CDR3 is TGTGCCAGCAGCCGACAGGGGGACACCGGGGAGCTGTTTTTT. This translates into CASSRQGDTGELFF.

This clone was counted only a few times. The V gene is TRBV14, the J gene TRBJ2-7, with D maybe TRBD1 (6 bases). The germline V and J ends were trimmed by 8 bases and 2 bases, with 10 bases remaining between them. This CDR3 has 12 residues. Germline CDR1 and CDR2: SGHDN and FVKESK. The CDR3 DNA follows: TGTGCCAGCGGACGACAGGCCTACGAGCAGTACTTC. This codes for CASGRQAYEQYF.

This rearrangement joins TRBV9 to TRBJ2-5; D is unresolved. The CDR3 has 15 residues. The germline V gene has CDR1 SGDLS and CDR2 YYNGEE. Trimming removed 0 bases from V and 2 bases from J, with 11 bases in between. The CDR3 is CASSVALVEQETQYF. CDR3 nucleotide sequence: TGTGCCAGCAGCGTAGCCCTCGTAGAGCAAGAGACCCAGTACTTC.

The chain is built from TRBV29-1 and TRBJ1-1; TRBD1 might be the D (6 bases). Trimming took off 4 bases at V and 4 bases at J, with 16 bases between the two ends. The CDR3 runs 14 residues. Germline CDR1 is SQVTM and CDR2 is ANQGSEA. The CDR3 DNA reads TGCAGCGTTGGACCCGTAGGAGGGGGCACTGAAGCTTTCTTT. Its translation is CSVGPVGGGTEAFF.

This clone was detected only a few times. The rearrangement uses TRBV14 and TRBJ2-7; the match to TRBD1 covers 7 bases. The V gene end was trimmed by 4 bases and the J gene end by 6 bases; junction bases not matched to a gene: 3. CDR1 is SGHDN, CDR2 FVKESK, per germline. The CDR3 has 12 residues. DNA for the CDR3: TGTGCCAGCAGCCGACAGGGTTTCGAGCAGTACTTC. Translation: CASSRQGFEQYF. The variable domain in full, completed from reference TRBV14 and TRBJ2-7, reads EAGVTQFPSHSVIEKGQTVTLRCDPISGHDNLYWYRRVMGKEIKFLLHFVKESKQDESGMPNNRFLAERTGGTYSTLKVQPAELEDSGVYFCASSRQGFEQYFGPGTRLTVT.

The V gene is TRBV9, the J gene TRBJ1-5, with 10 nucleotides matching TRBD1. The CDR3 length is 15 residues. The V segment lost 3 bases and the J segment 7 bases; nucleotides outside the gene matches: 7. CDR1 and CDR2 from the germline V gene are SGDLS and YYNGEE. CDR3 DNA sequence: TGTGCCAGCAGCGCGGACGGGACAGGGGTGCAGCCCCAGCATTTT. Amino acids: CASSADGTGVQPQHF.

CDR3 amino acids: CSVEGQGYYEQYF. The CDR3 nucleotides read TGCAGCGTTGAGGGACAAGGATACTACGAGCAGTACTTC. V usage is TRBV29-1 and J usage is TRBJ2-7, with D maybe TRBD1 (6 bases). This CDR3 has 13 amino acids. The germline CDR1 and CDR2 sequences are SQVTM and ANQGSEA. V was cut by 3 bases and J by 3 bases, with 12 bases left in between.

This clone was detected a few times. The rearrangement uses TRBV11-2 and TRBJ2-7, with D uncertain. The CDR3 runs to 15 residues. The germline V gene has CDR1 SGHAT and CDR2 FQNNGV. Trimming took 4 bases from V and 2 from J, leaving 15 bases between them. This CDR3 reads CASSSATRHPYEQYF. The DNA for the CDR3 is TGTGCCAGCAGCTCGGCGACCCGACACCCCTACGAGCAGTACTTC. The full variable domain, with the rest looked up from reference TRBV11-2 and TRBJ2-7, is EAGVAQSPRYKIIEKRQSVAFWCNPISGHATLYWYQQILGQGPKLLIQFQNNGVVDDSQLPKDRFSAERLKGVDSTLKIQPAKLEDSAVYLCASSSATRHPYEQYFGPGTRLTVT.

V and J are TRBV7-2 and TRBJ1-3; D might be TRBD1 (5 bases). CDR1 and CDR2 from the germline V gene are SGHTA and FQGNSA. The CDR3 is 15 amino acids. Trimming removed 2 bases from V and 1 base from J, with 9 bases in between. DNA of the CDR3: TGTGCCAGCAGCTTAAGGGGTTCATCTGGAAACACCATATATTTT. Translating gives CASSLRGSSGNTIYF.

This clone has just a few counts. This chain connects TRBV5-1 to TRBJ2-7; D is ambiguous. This CDR3 has 13 residues. CDR1 and CDR2 (germline): SGHRS, YFSETQ. The V end was cut by 4 bases, the J end by 0 bases, with 8 bases between. The CDR3 here is CASSIQSSYEQYF. CDR3 nucleotides: TGCGCCAGCAGCATACAGAGCTCCTACGAGCAGTACTTC.

The chain recombines TRBV9 with TRBJ2-5; D unresolved. Trimming removed 0 bases at V and 5 bases at J, with 8 bases between. The CDR3 totals 13 residues. The V gene's germline CDR1 is SGDLS and CDR2 YYNGEE. This CDR3 reads CASSVAQTETQYF. The CDR3 DNA is TGTGCCAGCAGCGTAGCTCAGACGGAGACCCAGTACTTC.

This clone was seen once. The chain recombines TRBV4-2 with TRBJ2-1; 14 nucleotides agree with TRBD2. The V gene's germline CDR1 is LGHNA and CDR2 YNFKEQ. V shed 6 bases, J shed 2 bases, and the junction held 9 bases outside the gene matches. This CDR3 is built from 18 residues. CDR3 loop: CASRRTSGGISTYNEQFF. The CDR3 DNA follows: TGTGCCAGCAGACGGACTAGCGGGGGGATAAGCACCTACAATGAGCAGTTCTTC.

This clone has just a few counts. The chain employs TRBV7-3 and TRBJ1-6, with D possibly matching TRBD1 (5 bases). The CDR3 is 14 residues long. Germline V lookup: CDR1 SGHTA, CDR2 FQGTGA. The ends were cut back, 5 bases at V and 10 bases at J, with 15 bases in the middle. The CDR3 region has the DNA TGTGCCAGCAGCGGAGGGGTAGAAGGCTCACCCCTCCACTTT. Translated: CASSGGVEGSPLHF.

A few counts support this clone. This chain connects TRBV7-2 to TRBJ2-3, with 7 nucleotides matching TRBD2. The V gene end was trimmed by 5 bases and the J gene end by 2 bases; junction bases not matched to a gene: 10. The CDR3 is made up of 16 amino acids. Germline V CDR1 and CDR2: SGHTA, FQGNSA. This CDR3 is CASSRQTSRPTDTQYF. The DNA of the CDR3 is TGTGCCAGCAGCCGACAGACTAGCAGACCCACAGATACGCAGTATTTT. Filled out from reference TRBV7-2 and TRBJ2-3, the complete variable domain reads GAGVSQSPSNKVTEKGKDVELRCDPISGHTALYWYRQSLGQGLEFLIYFQGNSAPDKSGLPSDRFSAERTGGSVSTLTIQRTQQEDSAVYLCASSRQTSRPTDTQYFGPGTRLTVL.

This clone was recorded a few times. This chain connects TRBV14 to TRBJ1-1, with D possibly TRBD1 on 5 matching bases. Germline CDR1 and CDR2: SGHDN and FVKESK. There are 16 residues in the CDR3. Trimming took 0 bases from V and 0 from J, leaving 11 bases between them. Written as DNA, the CDR3 is TGTGCCAGCAGCCAAGATCGGGCAGGGTTGAACACTGAAGCTTTCTTT. Its translation is CASSQDRAGLNTEAFF.

The chain couples TRBV7-2 to TRBJ2-6; unclear D gene. V was shortened by 5 bases and J by 0 bases, with 14 bases between the two germline ends. The V gene's germline CDR1 is SGHTA and CDR2 FQGNSA. This CDR3 region has 17 residues. CDR3 sequence: CASSDRSATSGANVLTF. The CDR3 DNA reads TGTGCCAGCAGCGACCGGTCGGCAACCTCTGGGGCCAACGTCCTGACTTTC.

This clone was recorded a few times. The chain is built from TRBV5-1 and TRBJ2-7, with a tentative D call TRBD1 (6 bases). The germline V and J ends were trimmed by 4 bases and 3 bases, with 17 bases remaining between them. Germline CDR1 is SGHRS and CDR2 is YFSETQ. The CDR3 has 15 residues. The CDR3 region has the DNA TGCGCCAGCAGCGCAATCACAGGGTCGGTCTACGAGCAGTACTTC. It yields the protein CASSAITGSVYEQYF.

V and J are TRBV2 and TRBJ2-6; perhaps TRBD1 as D (6 bases). This CDR3 contains 18 residues. V was trimmed by 2 bases and J by 0 bases, leaving 14 bases between them. Germline lookup yields CDR1 SNHLY and CDR2 FYNNEI. CDR3 region: CASSEWQGIDSGANVLTF. CDR3 in DNA: TGTGCCAGCAGTGAATGGCAGGGGATAGACTCTGGGGCCAACGTCCTGACTTTC. The full variable domain, its missing parts supplied by reference TRBV2 and TRBJ2-6, is EPEVTQTPSHQVTQMGQEVILRCVPISNHLYFYWYRQILGQKVEFLVSFYNNEISEKSEIFDDQFSVERPDGSNFTLKIRSTKLEDSAMYFCASSEWQGIDSGANVLTFGAGSRLTVL.